One sample yielded the 26 T cell receptor beta chains listed below, sequenced in a study of blood T cell repertoires in COVID-19. The data were produced by immunoSEQ multiplex PCR, yet TCRdb's version contains in-frame clones alone and is incomplete. This table has roughly 6,300 clones, around 91% appearing once. Specimen: peripheral blood. These receptors were taken from an elderly man with active COVID-19.

The J gene is TRBJ2-7, the V gene TRBV20-1, with D uncertain. V was cut by 3 bases and J by 1 base, with 13 bases left in between. This CDR3 contains 14 residues. Germline CDR1 and CDR2: DFQATT and SNEGSKA (reference sequence). The CDR3 DNA reads as TGCAGTGCTAGTGGATCGGGTCGGTCCTACGAGCAGTACTTC. As protein: CSASGSGRSYEQYF.

The genes are TRBV5-1 and TRBJ1-1; no definite D call. Trimming pared 0 bases from V and 0 bases from J, leaving 12 bases between. The CDR3 has 16 residues. The V gene's germline CDR1 is SGHRS and CDR2 YFSETQ. The CDR3 here is CASSLDSTRMNTEAFF. The CDR3 nucleotides read TGCGCCAGCAGCTTGGACTCAACCCGCATGAACACTGAAGCTTTCTTT.

This clone appeared once. The chain is built from TRBV6-5 and TRBJ2-2, with D possibly being TRBD2 (6 bases). The CDR3 loop spans 13 amino acids. The germline V gene has CDR1 MNHEY and CDR2 SVGAGI. Trimming pared 5 bases from V and 4 bases from J, leaving 8 bases between. CDR3 amino acids: CASSRDFTGELFF. The CDR3 DNA sequence: TGTGCCAGCAGTCGGGACTTCACCGGGGAGCTGTTTTTT.

This clone came up a few times. CDR3 coding DNA: TGTGCCAGCTCACCGGGGGCAATCGGTCCCTCGGGCTACACCTTC. It specifies CASSPGAIGPSGYTF. The rearrangement uses TRBV18 and TRBJ1-2, with D perhaps matching TRBD1 (6 bases). Trimming removed 3 bases at V and 8 bases at J, with 19 bases between. The CDR3 totals 15 residues. Germline-derived CDR1 and CDR2 are KGHSH and LQKENI.

The chain recombines TRBV24-1 with TRBJ2-5; 8 bases are shared with TRBD1. The CDR3 has 14 amino acids. Per the germline V gene, CDR1 is KGHDR and CDR2 is SFDVKD. V lost 3 bases and J lost 7; bases outside the gene matches: 6. CDR3 loop: CATSDRTGMMTQYF. CDR3 sequence (DNA): TGTGCCACCAGTGATCGGACAGGGATGATGACCCAGTACTTC.

The chain uses TRBV6-5 and TRBJ2-7, with a weak D call TRBD1 (5 bases). V was pared by 6 bases and J by 3 bases, with 15 bases between. The CDR3 is 14 residues long. Germline V gene lookup returns CDR1 MNHEY and CDR2 SVGAGI. CDR3 in DNA: TGTGCCAGCAGACACGGACAAGGCTACTACGAGCAGTACTTC. Residues: CASRHGQGYYEQYF.

CDR3 protein: CASSLDQGNQPQHF. CDR3 sequence (DNA): TGTGCCAGCTCATTGGACCAGGGGAATCAGCCCCAGCATTTT. The chain joins TRBV18 to TRBJ1-5, with D possibly TRBD1 on 6 matching bases. V lost 5 bases and J 4 bases, leaving 12 bases between the germline ends. From germline, CDR1 is KGHSH and CDR2 LQKENI. The CDR3 runs to 14 residues.

This chain connects TRBV6-5 to TRBJ1-2, with D perhaps matching TRBD1 (6 bases). Trimming shortened V by 8 bases and J by 4 bases, and 14 bases separated the two germline ends. The CDR3 runs 13 residues. CDR1 MNHEY and CDR2 SVGAGI come from the germline V gene. The CDR3 loop reads CASGGRGIYGYTF. CDR3 nucleotides: TGTGCCAGCGGGGGCCGGGGTATCTATGGCTACACCTTC.

This clone was recorded a few times. This sequence joins TRBV30 and TRBJ1-4; 10 nucleotides align to TRBD1. Germline CDR1 and CDR2: GTSNPN and SVGIG (reference sequence). J was trimmed by 5 bases and V by 1 base; bases with no gene match: 1. The CDR3 runs 14 residues. CDR3 region: CAWSADRGNEKLFF. The CDR3 coding sequence is TGTGCCTGGAGTGCGGACAGGGGGAATGAAAAACTGTTTTTT.

V gene TRBV9 combines with J gene TRBJ1-4; no clear D gene. V shed 0 bases and J shed 0 bases, with 9 bases lying between them. Germline loops: CDR1 SGDLS, CDR2 YYNGEE. This CDR3 is 16 amino acids long. The CDR3 sequence is CASSVAGRATNEKLFF. The CDR3 DNA reads as TGTGCCAGCAGCGTAGCTGGGCGTGCAACTAATGAAAAACTGTTTTTT.

This clone has more than one count but fewer than ten. The chain carries TRBV24-1 and TRBJ2-7; TRBD2 aligns across 11 bases. The CDR3 is made up of 15 amino acids. Germline lookup yields CDR1 KGHDR and CDR2 SFDVKD. The junction had 2 bases not matched to a gene; V was cut back by 2 bases and J by 3 bases. The CDR3, as DNA: TGTGCCACCAGTGATTCAGGGACTAGCGGCTACGAGCAGTACTTC. It translates to CATSDSGTSGYEQYF.

The chain recombines TRBV28 with TRBJ1-2; weak D call: TRBD1 (5 bases). Trimming left V 3 bases short and J 2 bases short, with 13 bases between. The CDR3 is 15 amino acids. The germline CDR1 and CDR2 sequences are MDHEN and SYDVKM. The CDR3 spells CASSLGGVVNYGYTF. The CDR3 DNA reads TGTGCCAGCAGTTTGGGGGGGGTAGTGAACTATGGCTACACCTTC.

The V call is TRBV6-5, the J call TRBJ1-2; 10 positions match TRBD1. The V gene's germline CDR1 is MNHEY and CDR2 SVGAGI. CDR3 length equals 12 residues. V was clipped by 6 bases and J by 8 bases; unmatched bases: 3. CDR3 DNA sequence: TGTGCCAGCAGGGACAGGGGGGGCGGCTACACCTTC. It translates to CASRDRGGGYTF.

The gene calls are TRBV6-1 and TRBJ1-6; the D gene is possibly TRBD1 (6 bases). Trimming removed 8 bases at V and 8 bases at J, with 13 bases between. CDR1 is MNHNS and CDR2 is SASEGT in the germline V gene. There are 13 residues in the CDR3. CDR3 loop: CASWGQPYSPLHF. In DNA, the CDR3 is TGTGCCAGCTGGGGGCAGCCATATTCACCCCTCCACTTT.

The DNA of the CDR3 is TGCAGCGTTGATCGGCGACAGGTCTCTGGAAACACCATATATTTT. Protein: CSVDRRQVSGNTIYF. The V call is TRBV29-1, the J call TRBJ1-3, with a weak D call TRBD1 (6 bases). Germline-derived CDR1 and CDR2 are SQVTM and ANQGSEA. V lost 3 bases to trimming and J lost 0 bases, with 12 bases between them. The CDR3 extends over 15 amino acids.

The table lists this clone with a count of one. This chain connects TRBV4-2 to TRBJ1-6; a possible D gene is TRBD1 (5 bases). Trimming cost V 0 bases and J 8 bases, with 17 bases left between them. This CDR3 spans 17 amino acids. In germline, CDR1 is LGHNA, CDR2 YNFKEQ. CDR3 nucleotides: TGTGCCAGCAGCCAAGATTGGACTATCCAAGGGGATTCACCCCTCCACTTT. Encoded protein: CASSQDWTIQGDSPLHF.

The rearrangement links TRBV7-2 to TRBJ1-3, with a tentative D call TRBD1 (5 bases). Germline CDR1 and CDR2: SGHTA and FQGNSA. CDR3 size: 16 residues. V lost 5 bases to trimming and J lost 2 bases, with 16 bases between them. The CDR3 protein is CASSPGVMSAGNTIYF. CDR3 DNA: TGTGCCAGCAGCCCGGGGGTCATGAGCGCTGGAAACACCATATATTTT. Filled out from reference TRBV7-2 and TRBJ1-3, the complete variable domain reads GAGVSQSPSNKVTEKGKDVELRCDPISGHTALYWYRQSLGQGLEFLIYFQGNSAPDKSGLPSDRFSAERTGGSVSTLTIQRTQQEDSAVYLCASSPGVMSAGNTIYFGEGSWLTVV.

V gene TRBV20-1 combines with J gene TRBJ2-1; 12 nucleotides line up with TRBD2. Per the germline V gene, CDR1 is DFQATT and CDR2 is SNEGSKA (reference sequence). The ends lost 3 bases at V and 0 bases at J; junction bases unmatched: 6. There are 17 residues in the CDR3. CDR3 DNA sequence: TGCAGTGCTAGTGGGACTAGCGGGTCGAGCTCCTACAATGAGCAGTTCTTC. Translated: CSASGTSGSSSYNEQFF.

The chain recombines TRBV7-9 with TRBJ1-5; no firm D call. V was trimmed by 0 bases and J by 4 bases, leaving 10 bases between them. Looked up from germline, CDR1 is SEHNR and CDR2 is FQNEAQ (reference sequence). The CDR3 runs 15 residues. CDR3 residues: CASSLAGSINQPQHF. The DNA for the CDR3 is TGTGCCAGCAGCTTAGCAGGTAGCATAAATCAGCCCCAGCATTTT.

The J gene is TRBJ2-5, the V gene TRBV7-2; TRBD2 is a possible D gene (7 bases). V dropped 5 bases and J dropped 4 bases, with 20 bases sitting between them. The CDR3 is made up of 16 amino acids. Germline V gene lookup returns CDR1 SGHTA and CDR2 FQGNSA. CDR3 bases: TGTGCCAGCAGCCCTGTGGCTAGCGGAGGGGGAGAGACCCAGTACTTC. It translates to CASSPVASGGGETQYF. Together with reference TRBV7-2 and TRBJ2-5, the CDR3 gives the full variable domain: GAGVSQSPSNKVTEKGKDVELRCDPISGHTALYWYRQSLGQGLEFLIYFQGNSAPDKSGLPSDRFSAERTGGSVSTLTIQRTQQEDSAVYLCASSPVASGGGETQYFGPGTRLLVL.

The V gene is TRBV2, the J gene TRBJ2-1; a weak D match, TRBD2 (5 bases). There are 15 residues in the CDR3. Germline CDR1 reads SNHLY; CDR2 reads FYNNEI. The V and J ends lost 6 bases and 2 bases respectively, with 14 bases between them. The CDR3 region has the DNA TGTGCCAGCAGGTACGGGGAGAGTCCCTACAATGAGCAGTTCTTC. It encodes CASRYGESPYNEQFF.

CDR3: CASSLAPGQAQDEKLFF. DNA for the CDR3: TGTGCCAGCAGCTTAGCTCCGGGACAGGCCCAGGATGAAAAACTGTTTTTT. The gene calls are TRBV7-2 and TRBJ1-4; TRBD1 matches 8 bases. The CDR3 has 17 amino acids. Per the germline V gene, CDR1 is SGHTA and CDR2 is FQGNSA. V was pared by 0 bases and J by 6 bases, with 9 bases of the junction left unmatched. Using reference TRBV7-2 and TRBJ1-4 for the parts outside the CDR3, the full variable domain is GAGVSQSPSNKVTEKGKDVELRCDPISGHTALYWYRQSLGQGLEFLIYFQGNSAPDKSGLPSDRFSAERTGGSVSTLTIQRTQQEDSAVYLCASSLAPGQAQDEKLFFGSGTQLSVL.

The chain employs TRBV15 and TRBJ2-5; 7 bases line up with TRBD2. J gave up 2 bases and V 5 bases, and 14 bases lay outside the gene matches. This CDR3 region has 17 residues. Germline V gene data show CDR1 as LNHNV and CDR2 as YYDKDF (reference sequence). As DNA, the CDR3 is TGTGCCACCAGCTCCACCCCCTTTCCTAGCGGACAAGAGACCCAGTACTTC. This gives the protein CATSSTPFPSGQETQYF.

The chain is built from TRBV27 and TRBJ2-7; perhaps TRBD1 as D (6 bases). V lost 6 bases and J lost 0, with 21 bases in between. The CDR3 is 17 residues long. In germline, CDR1 is MNHEY, CDR2 SMNVEV (reference sequence). The CDR3, as DNA: TGTGCCAGCAGGCCGGTGGGTTGGACAGTCTCCTCCTACGAGCAGTACTTC. Translation gives CASRPVGWTVSSYEQYF.

The chain recombines TRBV4-2 with TRBJ1-2, with a tentative D call TRBD1 (5 bases). The germline V gene encodes CDR1 LGHNA and CDR2 YNFKEQ. The CDR3 totals 16 residues. V gave up 0 bases and J gave up 4 bases, with 15 bases separating them. CDR3 protein: CASSQDRAAGLYGYTF. CDR3 DNA sequence: TGTGCCAGCAGCCAAGATAGGGCGGCAGGGCTCTATGGCTACACCTTC.

This clone was seen once. The chain links TRBV4-1 to TRBJ2-1, with D uncertain. V was trimmed by 4 bases and J by 8 bases, leaving 6 bases between them. Germline CDR1 and CDR2: MGHRA and YSYEKL. The CDR3 runs 11 residues. As DNA, the CDR3 is TGCGCCAGCAGCCTCCGGGATGAGCAGTTCTTC. Its translation is CASSLRDEQFF.